The entry below describes one T cell receptor (beta chain). The sample belongs to a study of T cell changes during pregnancy in multiple sclerosis. Per germline, CDR1 MNHNS and CDR2 SASEGT. J lost 3 bases, V lost 5 bases, and 5 bases had no gene match. The CDR3 is 14 residues long. Some clones are missing from TCRdb's copy, which holds only in-frame ones; the method was immunoSEQ multiplex PCR. The sample carries fewer than 30,000 clones, around nine tenths recorded once. The rearrangement uses TRBV6-1 and TRBJ1-2; 8 bases match TRBD1. The sequence was obtained from a female donor with multiple sclerosis, enrolled in a pregnancy study. Sequences were derived from CD4+ T cells from peripheral blood mononuclear cells, sampled in the first trimester of pregnancy. The CDR3 region has the DNA TGTGCCAGCAGTCCTGGACAGGGAGACTATGGCTACACCTTC. Translating gives CASSPGQGDYGYTF.